The 15 T cell receptor beta chains below come from one sample, sequenced in a study of T-cell reconstitution after alpha-beta-depleted transplantation in children. Preparation of the TCRbeta library was carried out with unique molecular identifiers. TCRdb called the PCR reads again in MiXCR, with one record for every CDR3 protein. Of about a million distinct CDR3 sequences listed, under 30% are singletons. This specimen was PBMCs, mostly from graft donor cells, taken 360 days after TCRalphabeta/CD19-depleted stem cell transplant. These TCRs come from a boy under two years old who had a stem cell transplant for SCID, so the T cells may come from the graft donor.

Comments on this clonotype: Compared with germline, one end of the junction differs, possibly owing to a read error. The chain uses TRBV7-8 and TRBJ2-5, with a weak D call TRBD2 (5 bases). Germline V lookup: CDR1 SGHVS, CDR2 FQNEAQ. The CDR3 spans 11 residues. This CDR3 is CASSSQLVSHF. CDR3 nucleotide sequence: TGTGCCAGCAGCTCCCAACTAGTGAGCCACTTC.

The V and J genes are TRBV27 and TRBJ1-2, with D unresolved. CDR1 and CDR2 from the germline V gene are MNHEY and SMNVEV (reference sequence). The CDR3 contains 14 residues. V dropped 3 bases and J dropped 5 bases, with 13 bases sitting between them. The CDR3 is CASSFGGIGYGYTF. CDR3 coding DNA: TGTGCCAGCAGTTTCGGAGGGATAGGGTATGGCTACACCTTC.

V gene TRBV4-3 combines with J gene TRBJ1-2, with 7 bases that match TRBD1. The CDR3 has 14 residues. Trimming cost V 1 base and J 7 bases; bases outside gene matches: 6. CDR1 and CDR2 (germline): LGHNA, YSLEER. The CDR3 sequence is CASSQVDRDGGYTF. In nucleotides, the CDR3 is TGCGCCAGCAGCCAAGTAGACAGGGATGGTGGCTACACCTTC.

This chain joins TRBV7-9 and TRBJ1-4; no clear D gene. The CDR3 has 16 amino acids. Germline CDR1 and CDR2: SEHNR and FQNEAQ (reference sequence). Trimming removed 2 bases at V and 0 bases at J, with 10 bases between. CDR3 DNA: TGTGCCAGCAGCTTATATGTTTTGACAACTAATGAAAAACTGTTTTTT. This codes for CASSLYVLTTNEKLFF.

A few counts support this clonotype. The CDR3 nucleotides are TGCAGTGCTCATATGACAGGTACCTACGAGCAGTACTTC. The encoded protein is CSAHMTGTYEQYF. The chain links TRBV20-1 to TRBJ2-7; TRBD1 might be the D (6 bases). The CDR3 is 13 residues long. The germline V gene encodes CDR1 DFQATT and CDR2 SNEGSKA (reference sequence). Trimming cost V 5 bases and J 2 bases, with 13 bases left between them.

The V call is TRBV9, the J call TRBJ2-1; 15 bases fit TRBD2. Germline V lookup: CDR1 SGDLS, CDR2 YYNGEE. The CDR3 length is 18 residues. With V trimmed by 0 bases and J by 7 bases, 8 bases remained unmatched. The CDR3 reads CASSVAWTSGGAWNEQFF. The CDR3 nucleotides read TGTGCCAGCAGCGTAGCGTGGACTAGCGGGGGGGCATGGAATGAGCAGTTCTTC.

This rearrangement joins TRBV7-2 to TRBJ1-1; perhaps TRBD1 as D (5 bases). Trimming shortened V by 2 bases and J by 4 bases, and 11 bases separated the two germline ends. CDR3 size: 14 residues. Germline V gene data show CDR1 as SGHTA and CDR2 as FQGNSA. The CDR3 sequence: CASSLLGVLTEAFF. The CDR3 DNA sequence: TGTGCCAGCAGCTTACTAGGGGTACTCACTGAAGCTTTCTTT. Based on the CDR3 plus reference TRBV7-2 and TRBJ1-1, the full variable domain is GAGVSQSPSNKVTEKGKDVELRCDPISGHTALYWYRQSLGQGLEFLIYFQGNSAPDKSGLPSDRFSAERTGGSVSTLTIQRTQQEDSAVYLCASSLLGVLTEAFFGQGTRLTVV.

This clonotype has just a few counts. CDR3 nucleotides: TGTGCCAGCAGCCCAGGGAGACTAGGCCACGAGCAGTACTTC. Translated: CASSPGRLGHEQYF. This chain uses TRBV4-2 with TRBJ2-7, with TRBD2 as a possible D gene (6 bases). This CDR3 has 14 residues. Germline-derived CDR1 and CDR2 are LGHNA and YNFKEQ. Between the trimmed V and J ends, which lost 4 bases and 5 bases, there was a span of 15 bases.

This clonotype was counted once. The V gene is TRBV4-1, the J gene TRBJ1-5, with D tentatively TRBD1 (6 bases). V was shortened by 6 bases and J by 6 bases, with 15 bases between the two germline ends. In germline, CDR1 is MGHRA, CDR2 YSYEKL. CDR3 length: 14 residues. CDR3 in amino acids: CASRRIGGGQPQHF. The DNA for the CDR3 is TGCGCCAGCAGGAGGATTGGGGGCGGTCAGCCCCAGCATTTT.

This clonotype came up a few times. The rearrangement uses TRBV27 and TRBJ2-3; 12 bases are shared with TRBD2. The germline V gene encodes CDR1 MNHEY and CDR2 SMNVEV (reference sequence). The trim removed 4 bases at V and 4 bases at J, leaving 6 bases unmatched. This CDR3 is 16 amino acids long. CDR3 protein: CASSSSGGARADTQYF. As DNA, the CDR3 is TGTGCCAGCAGTTCTAGCGGGGGGGCCCGGGCAGATACGCAGTATTTT.

With respect to this clonotype: The germline gene is not matched at one end of the junction; a read error may be the cause. The genes are TRBV4-3 and TRBJ2-3; maybe TRBD2 (6 bases). There are 14 residues in the CDR3. Looked up from germline, CDR1 is LGHNA and CDR2 is YSLEER. This CDR3 is CAGSSRGGTDTQYF. CDR3 nucleotides: TGCGCCGGCAGCTCCCGCGGGGGCACAGATACGCAGTATTTT.

The table lists this clonotype with a few counts. This chain links TRBV6-5 with TRBJ1-2; 7 bases agree with TRBD1. The CDR3 totals 14 residues. The germline CDR1 and CDR2 sequences are MNHEY and SVGAGI. The V and J ends lost 6 bases and 8 bases, in that order; junction bases with no gene match: 12. CDR3 sequence reads: CASSIGQELKGYTF. For the CDR3, the DNA is TGTGCCAGCAGCATCGGACAGGAACTTAAGGGCTACACCTTC.

This chain joins TRBV20-1 and TRBJ1-1, with D possibly matching TRBD1 (5 bases). Germline assignment: CDR1 DFQATT and CDR2 SNEGSKA (reference sequence). Trimming removed 5 bases at V and 0 bases at J, with 13 bases between. The CDR3 runs to 14 residues. The CDR3 DNA reads as TGCAGTGCTCAAGGGGAAGGGTTGAACACTGAAGCTTTCTTT. It codes for CSAQGEGLNTEAFF.

This clonotype was recorded once. This chain links TRBV2 with TRBJ1-5, with 11 positions matching TRBD1. V shed 4 bases and J 4 bases; nucleotides not matched to a gene: 6. Germline CDR1 reads SNHLY; CDR2 reads FYNNEI. The CDR3 extends over 16 amino acids. This chain's CDR3 is CASSATGTGGNQPQHF. The CDR3 region has the DNA TGTGCCAGCAGTGCAACCGGGACAGGGGGTAATCAGCCCCAGCATTTT.

The genes are TRBV5-6 and TRBJ2-5, with 7 positions matching TRBD2. The CDR3 is 16 residues long. Germline CDR1 SGHDT, CDR2 YYEEEE. Trimming removed 1 base from V and 4 bases from J; junction bases left unmatched: 10. The CDR3 loop is CASSLRWGGYGETQYF. The CDR3 DNA follows: TGTGCCAGCAGCTTGAGATGGGGAGGGTATGGAGAGACCCAGTACTTC.